This T cell receptor (beta chain) comes out of a study of tumor and adjacent non-tumor tissue in lung cancer. At the level of the study: Patients were aged roughly 31 to 76, nine to eleven men and a handful of women, stage I to III.

No cell sorting was done before RNA was extracted from the tissue. There are 14 residues in the CDR3. V trimming: 6 bases; J trimming: 2 bases; junction bases outside the gene matches: 5. The germline V gene encodes CDR1 SNHLY and CDR2 FYNNEI. Three rounds of nested PCR, following a modified ARM-PCR protocol, produced the TCRbeta library. Using its own MiXCR run on the multiplex PCR reads, TCRdb lists one record per CDR3 protein. The table has approximately 90,000 distinct CDR3 sequences, around 64% seen once. Study-level findings and limits: Tumor TCR diversity, when higher, was linked to shorter survival. Compared with tumor, normal lung showed significantly lower TCR diversity.

Ten or more counts support this clonotype. Its antigen is unknown. This chain joins TRBV2 and TRBJ1-2, with 8 bases identical to TRBD1. The sample taken for sequencing was lung tumor tissue. The clonotype originates from a man aged 60-69 years with non-small cell lung cancer. The CDR3 DNA is TGTGCCAGCAGGCAGGGGGCCGGGAACTATGGCTACACCTTC. As protein: CASRQGAGNYGYTF.